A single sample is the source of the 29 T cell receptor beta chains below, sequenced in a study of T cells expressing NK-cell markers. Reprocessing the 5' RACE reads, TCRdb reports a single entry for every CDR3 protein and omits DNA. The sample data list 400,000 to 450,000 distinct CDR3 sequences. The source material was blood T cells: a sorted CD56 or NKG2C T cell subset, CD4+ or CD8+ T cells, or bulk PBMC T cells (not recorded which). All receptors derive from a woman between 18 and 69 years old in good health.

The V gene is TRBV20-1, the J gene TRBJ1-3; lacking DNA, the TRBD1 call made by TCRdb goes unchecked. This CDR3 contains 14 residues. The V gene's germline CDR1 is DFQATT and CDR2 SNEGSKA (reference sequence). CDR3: CSAEQVLSGNTIYF.

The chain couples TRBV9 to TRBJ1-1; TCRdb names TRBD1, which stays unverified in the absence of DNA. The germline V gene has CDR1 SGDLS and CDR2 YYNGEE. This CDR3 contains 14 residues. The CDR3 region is CASSETAPNTEAFF.

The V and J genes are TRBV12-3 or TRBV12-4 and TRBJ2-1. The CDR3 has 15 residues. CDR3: CASSPHQESSDEQFF.

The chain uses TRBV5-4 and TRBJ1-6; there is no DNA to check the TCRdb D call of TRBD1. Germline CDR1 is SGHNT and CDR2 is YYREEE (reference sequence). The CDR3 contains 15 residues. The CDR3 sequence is CASSLRQGAKSPLHF.

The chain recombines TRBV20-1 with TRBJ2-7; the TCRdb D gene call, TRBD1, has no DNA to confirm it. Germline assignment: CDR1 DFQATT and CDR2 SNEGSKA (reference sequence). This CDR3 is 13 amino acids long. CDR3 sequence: CSSPGTLSYEQYF.

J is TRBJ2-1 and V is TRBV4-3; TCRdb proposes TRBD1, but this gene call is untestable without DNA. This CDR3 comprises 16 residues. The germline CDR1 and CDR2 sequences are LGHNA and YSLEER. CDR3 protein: CASSQGSGAGPGGQFF.

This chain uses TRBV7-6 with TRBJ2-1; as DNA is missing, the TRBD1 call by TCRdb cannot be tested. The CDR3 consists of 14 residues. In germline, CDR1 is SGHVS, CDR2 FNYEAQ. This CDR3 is CASSPGPFDNEQFF. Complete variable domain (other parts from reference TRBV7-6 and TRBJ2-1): GAGVSQSPRYKVTKRGQDVALRCDPISGHVSLYWYRQALGQGPEFLTYFNYEAQQDKSGLPNDRFSAERPEGSISTLTIQRTEQRDSAMYRCASSPGPFDNEQFFGPGTRLTVL.

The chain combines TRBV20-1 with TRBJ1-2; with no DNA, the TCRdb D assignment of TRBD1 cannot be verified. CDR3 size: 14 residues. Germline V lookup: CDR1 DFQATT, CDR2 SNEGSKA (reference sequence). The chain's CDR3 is CSAWTGGSNYGYTF.

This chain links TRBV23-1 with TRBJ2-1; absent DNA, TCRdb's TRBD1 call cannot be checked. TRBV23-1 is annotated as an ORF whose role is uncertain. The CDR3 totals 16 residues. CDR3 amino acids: CASSQPPGRRVDEQFF.

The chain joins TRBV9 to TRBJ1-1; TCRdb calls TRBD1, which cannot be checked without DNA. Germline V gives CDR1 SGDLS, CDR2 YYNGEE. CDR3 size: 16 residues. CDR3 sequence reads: CASSVGGTGANTEAFF.

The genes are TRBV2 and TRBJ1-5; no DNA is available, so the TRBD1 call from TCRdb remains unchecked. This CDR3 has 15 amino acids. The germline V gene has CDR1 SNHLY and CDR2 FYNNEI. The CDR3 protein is CASLVTGETNQPQHF.

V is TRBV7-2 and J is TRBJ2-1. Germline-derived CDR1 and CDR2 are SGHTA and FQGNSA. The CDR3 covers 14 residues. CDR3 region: CASSSRAPYNEQFF.

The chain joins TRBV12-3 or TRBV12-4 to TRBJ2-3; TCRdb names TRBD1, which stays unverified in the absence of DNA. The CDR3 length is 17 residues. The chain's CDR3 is CASSPLGGIGSTDTQYF.

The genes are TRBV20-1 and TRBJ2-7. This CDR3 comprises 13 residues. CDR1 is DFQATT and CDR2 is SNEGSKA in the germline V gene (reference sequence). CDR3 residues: CSARVRYSYEQYF.

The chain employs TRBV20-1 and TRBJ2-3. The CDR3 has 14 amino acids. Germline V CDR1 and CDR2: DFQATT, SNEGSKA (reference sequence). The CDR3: CSARKGTSTDTQYF.

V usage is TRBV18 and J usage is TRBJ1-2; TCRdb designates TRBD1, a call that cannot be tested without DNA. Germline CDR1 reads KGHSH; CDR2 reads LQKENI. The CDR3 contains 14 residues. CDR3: CASEGVSANYGYTF.

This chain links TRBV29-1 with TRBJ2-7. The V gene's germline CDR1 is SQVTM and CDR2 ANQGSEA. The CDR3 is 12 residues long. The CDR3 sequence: CSVESRTYEQYF.

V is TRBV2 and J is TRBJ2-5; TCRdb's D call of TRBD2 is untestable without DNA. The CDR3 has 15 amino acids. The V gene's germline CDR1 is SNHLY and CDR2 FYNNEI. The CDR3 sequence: CASSEASGGKETQYF.

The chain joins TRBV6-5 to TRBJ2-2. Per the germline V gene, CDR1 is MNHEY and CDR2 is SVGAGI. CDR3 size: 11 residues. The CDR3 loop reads CATRTTGELFF.

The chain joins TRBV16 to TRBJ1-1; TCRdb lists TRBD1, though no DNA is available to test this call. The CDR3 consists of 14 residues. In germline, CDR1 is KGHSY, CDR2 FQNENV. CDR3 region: CASSPEGGGTEAFF.

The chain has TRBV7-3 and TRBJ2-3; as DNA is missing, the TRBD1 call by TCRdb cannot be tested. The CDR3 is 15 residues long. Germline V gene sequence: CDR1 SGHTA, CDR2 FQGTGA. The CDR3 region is CASSVAIGPVDTQYF.

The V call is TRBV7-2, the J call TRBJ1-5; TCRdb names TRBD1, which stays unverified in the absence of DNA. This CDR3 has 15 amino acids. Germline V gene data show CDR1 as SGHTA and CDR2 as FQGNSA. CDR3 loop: CASSPGRGANQPQHF.

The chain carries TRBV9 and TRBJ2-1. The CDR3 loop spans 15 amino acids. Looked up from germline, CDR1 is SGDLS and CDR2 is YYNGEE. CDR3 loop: CASNLGSSSYNEQFF. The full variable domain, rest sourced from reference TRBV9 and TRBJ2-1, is DSGVTQTPKHLITATGQRVTLRCSPRSGDLSVYWYQQSLDQGLQFLIQYYNGEERAKGNILERFSAQQFPDLHSELNLSSLELGDSALYFCASNLGSSSYNEQFFGPGTRLTVL.

The CDR3 is CASSIGQQGNQPQHF. The chain is built from TRBV19 and TRBJ1-5; the TCRdb call, TRBD1, lacks DNA for checking. This CDR3 spans 15 amino acids. CDR1 is LNHDA, CDR2 SQIVND, per germline (reference sequence).

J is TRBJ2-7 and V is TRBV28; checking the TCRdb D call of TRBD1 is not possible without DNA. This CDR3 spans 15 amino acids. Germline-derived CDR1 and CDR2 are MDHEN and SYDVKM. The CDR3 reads CASSYRGPSNYEQYF.

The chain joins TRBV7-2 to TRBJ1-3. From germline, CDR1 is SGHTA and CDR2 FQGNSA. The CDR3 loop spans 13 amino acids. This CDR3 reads CASSLEFGNTIYF.

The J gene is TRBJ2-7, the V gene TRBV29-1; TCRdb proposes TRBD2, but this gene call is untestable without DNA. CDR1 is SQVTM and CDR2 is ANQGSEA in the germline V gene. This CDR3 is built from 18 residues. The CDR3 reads CSVDSPTSGRCHCHEQYF.

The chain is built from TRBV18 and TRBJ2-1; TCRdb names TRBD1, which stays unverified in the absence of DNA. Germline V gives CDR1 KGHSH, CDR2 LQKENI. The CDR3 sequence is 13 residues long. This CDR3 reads CASSPGQYNEQFF.

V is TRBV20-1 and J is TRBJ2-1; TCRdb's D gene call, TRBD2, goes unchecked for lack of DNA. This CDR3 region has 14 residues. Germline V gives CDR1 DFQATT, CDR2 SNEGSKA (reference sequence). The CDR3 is CSAKRTSEYNEQFF.